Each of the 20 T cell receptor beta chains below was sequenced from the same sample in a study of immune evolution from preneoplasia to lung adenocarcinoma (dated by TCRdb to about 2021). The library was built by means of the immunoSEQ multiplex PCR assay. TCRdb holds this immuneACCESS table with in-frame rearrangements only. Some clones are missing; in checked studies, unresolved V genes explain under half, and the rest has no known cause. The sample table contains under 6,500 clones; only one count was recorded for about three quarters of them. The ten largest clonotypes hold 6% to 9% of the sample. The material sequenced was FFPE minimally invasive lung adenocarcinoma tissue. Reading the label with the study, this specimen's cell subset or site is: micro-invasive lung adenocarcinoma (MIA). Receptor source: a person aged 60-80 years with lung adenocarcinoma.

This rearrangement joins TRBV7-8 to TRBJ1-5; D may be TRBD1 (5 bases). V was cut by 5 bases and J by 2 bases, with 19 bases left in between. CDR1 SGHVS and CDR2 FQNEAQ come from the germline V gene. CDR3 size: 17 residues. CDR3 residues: CASSTGGSNGGNQPQHF. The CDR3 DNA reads TGTGCCAGCAGCACAGGAGGTTCCAACGGAGGCAATCAGCCCCAGCATTTT.

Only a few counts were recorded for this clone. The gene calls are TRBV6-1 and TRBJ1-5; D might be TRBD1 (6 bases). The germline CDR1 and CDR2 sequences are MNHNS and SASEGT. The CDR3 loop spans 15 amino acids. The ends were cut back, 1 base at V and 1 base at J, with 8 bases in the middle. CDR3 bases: TGTGCCAGCAGTGAAGAAGGACAGAGCAATCAGCCCCAGCATTTT. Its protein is CASSEEGQSNQPQHF.

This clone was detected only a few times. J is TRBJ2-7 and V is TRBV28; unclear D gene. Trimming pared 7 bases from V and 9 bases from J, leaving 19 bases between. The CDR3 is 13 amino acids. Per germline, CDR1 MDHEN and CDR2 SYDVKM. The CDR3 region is CASTAGATTWQYF. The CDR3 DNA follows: TGTGCCAGCACCGCCGGAGCTACTACTTGGCAGTACTTC.

CDR3 amino acids: CASSVTGNTGELFF. DNA of the CDR3: TGTGCCAGCAGCGTAACCGGGAACACCGGGGAGCTGTTTTTT. This chain links TRBV9 with TRBJ2-2; D is ambiguous. Germline V lookup: CDR1 SGDLS, CDR2 YYNGEE. The CDR3 is 14 amino acids. Trimming removed 1 base from V and 1 base from J, with 5 bases in between.

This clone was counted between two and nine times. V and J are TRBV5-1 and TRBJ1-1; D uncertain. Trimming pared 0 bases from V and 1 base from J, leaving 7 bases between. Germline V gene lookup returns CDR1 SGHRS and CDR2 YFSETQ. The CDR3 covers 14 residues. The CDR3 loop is CASSLEPKNTEAFF. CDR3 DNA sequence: TGCGCCAGCAGCTTGGAACCAAAGAACACTGAAGCTTTCTTT.

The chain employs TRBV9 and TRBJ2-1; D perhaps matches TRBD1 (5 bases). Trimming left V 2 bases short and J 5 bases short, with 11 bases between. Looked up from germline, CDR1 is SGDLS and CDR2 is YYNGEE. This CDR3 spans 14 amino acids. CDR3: CASSVVTGDNEQFF. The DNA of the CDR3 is TGTGCCAGCAGCGTTGTTACAGGAGACAATGAGCAGTTCTTC.

In nucleotides, the CDR3 is TGTGCCAGCAGCTTATACTCTGGAGCTTTCTTT. Translated, it gives CASSLYSGAFF. The chain recombines TRBV11-2 with TRBJ1-1; D gene ambiguous. Trimming cost V 2 bases and J 10 bases, with 8 bases left between them. Looked up from germline, CDR1 is SGHAT and CDR2 is FQNNGV. CDR3 length: 11 amino acids.

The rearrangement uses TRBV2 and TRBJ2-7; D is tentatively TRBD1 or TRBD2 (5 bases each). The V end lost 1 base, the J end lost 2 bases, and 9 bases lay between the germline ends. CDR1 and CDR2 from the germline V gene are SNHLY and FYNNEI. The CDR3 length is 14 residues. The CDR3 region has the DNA TGTGCCAGCAGTGAAGGGGACGCTACCTACGAGCAGTACTTC. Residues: CASSEGDATYEQYF.

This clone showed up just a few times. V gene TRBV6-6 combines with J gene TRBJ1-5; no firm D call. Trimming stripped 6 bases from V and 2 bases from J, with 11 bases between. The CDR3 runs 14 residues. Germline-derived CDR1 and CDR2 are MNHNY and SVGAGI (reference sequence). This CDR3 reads CASSPQSGNQPQHF. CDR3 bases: TGTGCCAGCAGCCCCCAGAGTGGCAATCAGCCCCAGCATTTT.

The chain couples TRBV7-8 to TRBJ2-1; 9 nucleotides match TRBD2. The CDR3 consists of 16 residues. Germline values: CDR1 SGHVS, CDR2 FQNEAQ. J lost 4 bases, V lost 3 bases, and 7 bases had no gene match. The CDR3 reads CASSLLAGEVYNEQFF. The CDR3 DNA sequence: TGTGCCAGCAGCTTGTTAGCGGGAGAGGTGTACAATGAGCAGTTCTTC.

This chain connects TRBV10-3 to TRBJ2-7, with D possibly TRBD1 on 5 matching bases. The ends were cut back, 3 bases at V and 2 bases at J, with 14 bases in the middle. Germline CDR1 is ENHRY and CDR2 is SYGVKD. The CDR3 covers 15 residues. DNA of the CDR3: TGTGCCATCAGTGACCCCGCCCAGGGAACCTACGAGCAGTACTTC. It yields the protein CAISDPAQGTYEQYF.

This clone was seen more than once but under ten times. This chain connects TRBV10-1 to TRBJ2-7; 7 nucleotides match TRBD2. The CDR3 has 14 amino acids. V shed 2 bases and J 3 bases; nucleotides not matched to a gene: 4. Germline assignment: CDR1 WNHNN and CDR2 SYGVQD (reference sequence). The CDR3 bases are TGCGCCAGCAGTGAGGGGGCTAGCGGCTACGAGCAGTACTTC. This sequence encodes CASSEGASGYEQYF.

The CDR3 protein is CASSRGQGLGQPQHF. The CDR3 DNA reads as TGTGCCAGTAGCCGGGGACAGGGCCTGGGACAGCCCCAGCATTTT. The chain recombines TRBV19 with TRBJ1-5, with TRBD1 identical over 9 bases. The junction had 10 bases not matched to a gene; V was cut back by 6 bases and J by 7 bases. This CDR3 has 15 amino acids. The germline gives CDR1 LNHDA, CDR2 SQIVND (reference sequence). The full variable domain, with the rest looked up from reference TRBV19 and TRBJ1-5, is DGGITQSPKYLFRKEGQNVTLSCEQNLNHDAMYWYRQDPGQGLRLIYYSQIVNDFQKGDIAEGYSVSREKKESFPLTVTSAQKNPTAFYLCASSRGQGLGQPQHFGDGTRLSIL.

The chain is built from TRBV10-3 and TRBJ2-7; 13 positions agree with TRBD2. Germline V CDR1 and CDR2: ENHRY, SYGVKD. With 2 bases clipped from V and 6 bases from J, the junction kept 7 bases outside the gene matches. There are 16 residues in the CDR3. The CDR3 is CAISEVLAGGPREQYF. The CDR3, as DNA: TGTGCCATCAGTGAGGTACTAGCGGGAGGGCCCCGCGAGCAGTACTTC.

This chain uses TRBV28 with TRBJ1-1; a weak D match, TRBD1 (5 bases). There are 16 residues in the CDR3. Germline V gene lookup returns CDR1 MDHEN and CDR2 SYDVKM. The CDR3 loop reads CATSPGRERVRTEAFF. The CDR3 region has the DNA TGTGCTACATCCCCCGGCAGGGAGCGGGTGAGGACTGAAGCTTTCTTT.

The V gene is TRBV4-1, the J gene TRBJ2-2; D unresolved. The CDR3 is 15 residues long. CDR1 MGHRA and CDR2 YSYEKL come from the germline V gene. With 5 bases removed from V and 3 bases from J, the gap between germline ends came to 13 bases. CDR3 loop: CASSDGPRDTGELFF. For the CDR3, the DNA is TGCGCCAGCAGCGACGGGCCTCGCGACACCGGGGAGCTGTTTTTT.

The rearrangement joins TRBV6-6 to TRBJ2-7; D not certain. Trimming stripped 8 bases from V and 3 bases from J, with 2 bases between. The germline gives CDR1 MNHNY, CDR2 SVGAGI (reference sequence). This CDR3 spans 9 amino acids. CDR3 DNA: TGTGCCAGCGGCTACGAGCAGTACTTC. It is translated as CASGYEQYF.

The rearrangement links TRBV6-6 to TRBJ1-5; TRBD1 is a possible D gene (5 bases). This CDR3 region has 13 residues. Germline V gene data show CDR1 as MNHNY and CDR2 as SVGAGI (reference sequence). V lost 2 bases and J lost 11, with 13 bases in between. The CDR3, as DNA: TGTGCCAGCAGTTACGACAGTCGTACGTCCCAGCATTTT. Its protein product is CASSYDSRTSQHF.

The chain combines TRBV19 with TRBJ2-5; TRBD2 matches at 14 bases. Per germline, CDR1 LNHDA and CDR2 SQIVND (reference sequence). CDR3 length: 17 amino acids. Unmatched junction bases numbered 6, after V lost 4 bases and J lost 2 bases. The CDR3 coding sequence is TGTGCCAGTAGTACCGGGACTAGCGGGAGTATACAAGAGACCCAGTACTTC. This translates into CASSTGTSGSIQETQYF.

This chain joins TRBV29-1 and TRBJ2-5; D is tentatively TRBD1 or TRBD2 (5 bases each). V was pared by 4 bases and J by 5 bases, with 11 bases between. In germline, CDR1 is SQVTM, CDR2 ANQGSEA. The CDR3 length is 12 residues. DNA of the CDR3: TGCAGCGTTGGTGAGGGGCGGGAGACCCAGTACTTC. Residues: CSVGEGRETQYF.